Following are 30 T cell receptor beta chains from one sample sequenced in a study of spatial heterogeneity in lung cancer. TCRdb processed the 5' RACE reads anew with MiXCR; each CDR3 protein has one entry. The table includes 9,500 to 14,000 distinct CDR3 sequences, roughly 3.6% detected once. Time point described: sample taken at primary tumor resection. The material was PBMCs, obtained at surgery. The receptors originated from a female donor with early-stage non-small cell lung cancer.

This clonotype was seen repeatedly, ten times or more. The rearrangement joins TRBV20-1 to TRBJ2-5; D could derive from TRBD1 or TRBD2 (6 bases each). In germline, CDR1 is DFQATT, CDR2 SNEGSKA (reference sequence). Deletions cut 2 bases from V and 2 bases from J, with 12 bases between. There are 14 residues in the CDR3. The CDR3, as DNA: TGCAGTGCTAGACGGGGGCCCAGACAAGAGACCCAGTACTTC. This sequence encodes CSARRGPRQETQYF.

This clonotype was counted at least ten times. The V and J genes are TRBV4-3 and TRBJ1-6, with 9 bases that match TRBD1. The CDR3 loop spans 16 amino acids. CDR1 and CDR2 (germline): LGHNA, YSLEER. The ends lost 4 bases at V and 8 bases at J; junction bases unmatched: 9. This chain's CDR3 is CASSRDSQGAYSPLHF. The CDR3 region has the DNA TGCGCCAGCAGCCGGGATTCACAGGGGGCTTATTCACCCCTCCACTTT.

The sample holds many counts of this clonotype. The chain is built from TRBV10-3 and TRBJ2-7, with 7 bases aligning to TRBD1. The CDR3 sequence is 14 residues long. V shed 0 bases and J 3 bases; nucleotides not matched to a gene: 2. The germline gives CDR1 ENHRY, CDR2 SYGVKD. The CDR3 here is CAISESGQDYEQYF. CDR3 coding DNA: TGTGCCATCAGTGAGTCAGGACAGGACTACGAGCAGTACTTC.

This clonotype was counted many times. The chain couples TRBV5-4 to TRBJ1-6, with D possibly TRBD1 on 6 matching bases. In germline, CDR1 is SGHNT, CDR2 YYREEE (reference sequence). Trimming pared 4 bases from V and 5 bases from J, leaving 10 bases between. This CDR3 is built from 14 residues. The CDR3 DNA follows: TGTGCCAGCAGCCCGCCAGGGGATAATTCACCCCTCCACTTT. Translated, it gives CASSPPGDNSPLHF.

There are many counts of this clonotype. CDR3 sequence reads: CASSSLGQTYEQYF. The CDR3 DNA reads TGTGCCAGCAGCTCCCTGGGGCAGACCTACGAGCAGTACTTC. The rearrangement links TRBV7-8 to TRBJ2-7; perhaps TRBD1 as D (5 bases). Trimming cost V 4 bases and J 2 bases, with 12 bases left between them. This CDR3 has 14 amino acids. CDR1 is SGHVS, CDR2 FQNEAQ, per germline.

This clonotype appeared many times. The chain is built from TRBV29-1 and TRBJ1-5, with D possibly TRBD1 on 5 matching bases. The CDR3 sequence is 12 residues long. Trimming removed 4 bases from V and 3 bases from J, with 7 bases in between. Germline values: CDR1 SQVTM, CDR2 ANQGSEA. The CDR3 nucleotides are TGCAGCGTTGGACAGTACAATCAGCCCCAGCATTTT. This codes for CSVGQYNQPQHF.

This clonotype has ten or more counts. The V and J genes are TRBV7-2 and TRBJ2-3, with 8 bases matching TRBD1. The CDR3 is 16 residues long. V lost 5 bases to trimming and J lost 1 base; unmatched junction nucleotides: 8. Germline lookup yields CDR1 SGHTA and CDR2 FQGNSA. CDR3 nucleotides: TGTGCCAGCAGCACAAGACAGGGGCAGGGCACAGATACGCAGTATTTT. Amino acid sequence: CASSTRQGQGTDTQYF.

This clonotype was recorded at least ten times. The chain combines TRBV14 with TRBJ2-1; D ambiguous. Germline CDR1 reads SGHDN; CDR2 reads FVKESK. V was pared by 4 bases and J by 12 bases, with 16 bases between. The CDR3 sequence is 13 residues long. The CDR3 reads CASSRDLNKGQFF. In DNA form, the CDR3 reads TGTGCCAGCAGCCGAGATCTCAATAAGGGGCAGTTCTTC. The whole variable domain, remainder taken from reference TRBV14 and TRBJ2-1, is EAGVTQFPSHSVIEKGQTVTLRCDPISGHDNLYWYRRVMGKEIKFLLHFVKESKQDESGMPNNRFLAERTGGTYSTLKVQPAELEDSGVYFCASSRDLNKGQFFGPGTRLTVL.

This clonotype was observed many times. The CDR3 DNA follows: TGTGCCAGCAGGGGGACTAGCGGCGCCGGGGAGCTGTTTTTT. Its translation is CASRGTSGAGELFF. This chain links TRBV6-5 with TRBJ2-2, with TRBD2 matching 11 bases. Germline V gene data show CDR1 as MNHEY and CDR2 as SVGAGI. This CDR3 is 14 amino acids long. V shed 6 bases, J shed 6 bases, and the junction held 3 bases outside the gene matches.

J is TRBJ2-1 and V is TRBV5-4; 10 bases agree with TRBD1. CDR1 is SGHNT, CDR2 YYREEE, per germline (reference sequence). The CDR3 has 19 amino acids. With 2 bases clipped from V and 0 bases from J, the junction kept 11 bases outside the gene matches. The CDR3 is CASSLPTGGGKGSYNEQFF. In nucleotides, the CDR3 is TGTGCCAGCAGCTTACCGACAGGGGGCGGGAAGGGCTCCTACAATGAGCAGTTCTTC.

This clonotype was observed at least ten times. This sequence joins TRBV7-3 and TRBJ2-3; tentative D call: TRBD2 (5 bases). Trimming took off 2 bases at V and 2 bases at J, with 11 bases between the two ends. The germline V gene has CDR1 SGHTA and CDR2 FQGTGA. CDR3 length: 15 residues. CDR3 DNA: TGTGCCAGCAGCTTATCGAGAGGGAACACAGATACGCAGTATTTT. Translating gives CASSLSRGNTDTQYF.

This chain connects TRBV19 to TRBJ2-5; D not resolved. Germline V gene lookup returns CDR1 LNHDA and CDR2 SQIVND (reference sequence). This CDR3 comprises 13 residues. The germline V and J ends were trimmed by 3 bases and 5 bases, with 10 bases remaining between them. This chain's CDR3 is CASSMSAWETQYF. The CDR3 bases are TGTGCCAGTAGTATGTCCGCATGGGAGACCCAGTACTTC.

V is TRBV2 and J is TRBJ2-7; the match to TRBD2 covers 7 bases. The CDR3 contains 15 residues. The V gene's germline CDR1 is SNHLY and CDR2 FYNNEI. V lost 0 bases to trimming and J lost 3 bases; unmatched junction nucleotides: 5. In DNA, the CDR3 is TGTGCCAGCAGTGAAGCAAGCGGGACCCTCTACGAGCAGTACTTC. Its protein is CASSEASGTLYEQYF.

This clonotype was seen at least ten times. This chain connects TRBV6-5 to TRBJ1-1, with a weak D call TRBD1 (5 bases). CDR3 length equals 14 residues. V was pared by 8 bases and J by 5 bases, with 18 bases between. Germline V gene sequence: CDR1 MNHEY, CDR2 SVGAGI. CDR3 loop: CASGDPRGRTEAFF. CDR3 nucleotide sequence: TGTGCCAGCGGGGACCCTAGGGGCCGGACTGAAGCTTTCTTT.

In its sample, this clonotype was seen a few times. V and J are TRBV12-3 or TRBV12-4 and TRBJ1-6; D is undetermined. The CDR3 is 14 amino acids. V gave up 3 bases and J gave up 6 bases, with 9 bases separating them. CDR3 sequence reads: CASSFRSGNSPLHF. CDR3 nucleotide sequence: TGTGCCAGCAGTTTTCGGAGTGGTAATTCACCCCTCCACTTT.

This clonotype was seen many times. The chain employs TRBV6-5 and TRBJ2-2, with 7 bases lining up with TRBD2. V shed 4 bases and J 4 bases; nucleotides not matched to a gene: 0. Germline lookup yields CDR1 MNHEY and CDR2 SVGAGI. This CDR3 has 13 amino acids. The CDR3 loop is CASSWTSTGELFF. In nucleotides, the CDR3 is TGTGCCAGCAGTTGGACTAGCACCGGGGAGCTGTTTTTT.

Ten or more counts support this clonotype. The genes are TRBV7-2 and TRBJ1-2; 8 positions match TRBD1. Per the germline V gene, CDR1 is SGHTA and CDR2 is FQGNSA. This CDR3 comprises 15 residues. J lost 2 bases, V lost 3 bases, and 5 bases had no gene match. The chain's CDR3 is CASSLDRAPNYGYTF. In DNA, the CDR3 is TGTGCCAGCAGCTTGGACAGGGCTCCGAACTATGGCTACACCTTC.

There are many counts of this clonotype. V gene TRBV5-4 combines with J gene TRBJ2-7, with 8 bases aligning to TRBD1. The CDR3 length is 16 residues. Germline values: CDR1 SGHNT, CDR2 YYREEE (reference sequence). Trimming took 2 bases from V and 5 from J; bases not matched to a gene: 12. CDR3 DNA: TGTGCCAGCAGCTTCCCATCGGGGCAGGGGGCGGACGAGCAGTACTTC. Translation: CASSFPSGQGADEQYF. Filled out from reference TRBV5-4 and TRBJ2-7, the complete variable domain reads ETGVTQSPTHLIKTRGQQVTLRCSSQSGHNTVSWYQQALGQGPQFIFQYYREEENGRGNFPPRFSGLQFPNYSSELNVNALELDDSALYLCASSFPSGQGADEQYFGPGTRLTVT.

In this sample, this clonotype turned up a few times. The CDR3 DNA reads TGTGCCAGCAGTGAAGGCGGCCACACAGATACGCAGTATTTT. Translated: CASSEGGHTDTQYF. This sequence joins TRBV6-1 and TRBJ2-3, with D hard to call. Trimming pared 1 base from V and 2 bases from J, leaving 7 bases between. This CDR3 is 14 amino acids long. The V gene's germline CDR1 is MNHNS and CDR2 SASEGT.

This clonotype was seen repeatedly, ten times or more. The CDR3 loop is CATRWDIYNEQFF. In DNA form, the CDR3 reads TGTGCCACGAGGTGGGACATCTACAATGAGCAGTTCTTC. The J gene is TRBJ2-1, the V gene TRBV15; D perhaps matches TRBD1 (6 bases). The CDR3 runs 13 residues. CDR1 and CDR2 (germline): LNHNV, YYDKDF (reference sequence). Deletions cut 9 bases from V and 3 bases from J, with 12 bases between.

This clonotype was recorded at least ten times. The chain employs TRBV5-8 and TRBJ2-1; D unresolved. From germline, CDR1 is SGHTS and CDR2 YDEGEE. The CDR3 runs to 13 residues. Trimming took 0 bases from V and 9 from J, leaving 10 bases between them. For the CDR3, the DNA is TGTGCCAGCAGCTTGGGATGGCTGGGTGAGCAGTTCTTC. Its protein product is CASSLGWLGEQFF.

This clonotype has at least ten counts. The chain employs TRBV9 and TRBJ1-5; D gene unclear. Trimming pared 10 bases from V and 5 bases from J, leaving 4 bases between. The germline CDR1 and CDR2 sequences are SGDLS and YYNGEE. The length of the CDR3 is 9 residues. CDR3 DNA: TGTGCCGGGGATCAGCCCCAGCATTTT. Protein product: CAGDQPQHF.

This clonotype was recorded at least ten times. The chain joins TRBV27 to TRBJ1-1; TRBD1 aligns across 7 bases. This CDR3 has 13 residues. CDR1 is MNHEY and CDR2 is SMNVEV in the germline V gene (reference sequence). The ends lost 5 bases at V and 1 base at J; junction bases unmatched: 1. CDR3 amino acids: CASSRTGNTEAFF. CDR3 bases: TGTGCCAGCAGTCGGACAGGGAACACTGAAGCTTTCTTT.

This clonotype was picked up many times. The chain employs TRBV6-2 or TRBV6-3 and TRBJ2-1; D gene unclear. The CDR3 is 15 amino acids. CDR1 and CDR2 from the germline V gene are MNHEY and SVGEGT. The ends were cut back, 6 bases at V and 6 bases at J, with 18 bases in the middle. As DNA, the CDR3 is TGTGCCAGCAGCATCAGGTTAATCGGGCTCAATGAGCAGTTCTTC. Protein: CASSIRLIGLNEQFF.

This clonotype was seen many times. This chain joins TRBV7-2 and TRBJ1-5; 8 bases are a match to TRBD1. CDR3 length equals 15 residues. V lost 5 bases and J lost 4; bases outside the gene matches: 7. Per germline, CDR1 SGHTA and CDR2 FQGNSA. The CDR3 here is CASSPAGGRNQPQHF. The CDR3 DNA sequence: TGTGCCAGCAGCCCCGCAGGGGGCCGGAATCAGCCCCAGCATTTT.

This rearrangement joins TRBV27 to TRBJ2-5; 10 positions match TRBD2. V shed 2 bases and J 5 bases; nucleotides not matched to a gene: 5. Germline loops: CDR1 MNHEY, CDR2 SMNVEV (reference sequence). The CDR3 loop spans 15 amino acids. For the CDR3, the DNA is TGTGCCAGCAGTTTAGGTCTAGCGGGAGCGGAGACCCAGTACTTC. Protein product: CASSLGLAGAETQYF.

The chain has TRBV27 and TRBJ1-2; TRBD1 matches 9 bases. CDR1 and CDR2 from the germline V gene are MNHEY and SMNVEV (reference sequence). The CDR3 covers 15 residues. J was trimmed by 8 bases and V by 5 bases; bases with no gene match: 12. CDR3 sequence: CASSPGQGRFRGYTF. The DNA for the CDR3 is TGTGCCAGCAGTCCGGGACAGGGACGTTTCCGAGGCTACACCTTC.

This clonotype came up many times. The CDR3 region is CASSLEAGAPTDTQYF. The CDR3 DNA reads TGTGCCAGCAGCTTAGAAGCGGGAGCCCCGACAGATACGCAGTATTTT. This sequence joins TRBV7-6 and TRBJ2-3, with 8 bases matching TRBD2. V lost 1 base and J lost 3; bases outside the gene matches: 6. Germline CDR1 and CDR2: SGHVS and FNYEAQ. The CDR3 runs to 16 residues.

Ten or more counts support this clonotype. The V call is TRBV7-2, the J call TRBJ1-2; 7 bases line up with TRBD1. The ends lost 3 bases at V and 6 bases at J; junction bases unmatched: 10. Germline V gives CDR1 SGHTA, CDR2 FQGNSA. This CDR3 has 15 amino acids. The CDR3 coding sequence is TGTGCCAGCAGCTTTGCTGAAGGGGGCGGAAATGGCTACACCTTC. Its protein is CASSFAEGGGNGYTF.

This clonotype showed up many times. The rearrangement joins TRBV4-3 to TRBJ2-5; perhaps TRBD2 as D (6 bases). The CDR3 consists of 17 residues. V gave up 0 bases and J gave up 9 bases, with 23 bases separating them. The germline V gene has CDR1 LGHNA and CDR2 YSLEER. In DNA form, the CDR3 reads TGCGCCAGCAGCCAAGACCCTCTCGACGGGAGTGATGTAGCCCAGTACTTC. It encodes CASSQDPLDGSDVAQYF.